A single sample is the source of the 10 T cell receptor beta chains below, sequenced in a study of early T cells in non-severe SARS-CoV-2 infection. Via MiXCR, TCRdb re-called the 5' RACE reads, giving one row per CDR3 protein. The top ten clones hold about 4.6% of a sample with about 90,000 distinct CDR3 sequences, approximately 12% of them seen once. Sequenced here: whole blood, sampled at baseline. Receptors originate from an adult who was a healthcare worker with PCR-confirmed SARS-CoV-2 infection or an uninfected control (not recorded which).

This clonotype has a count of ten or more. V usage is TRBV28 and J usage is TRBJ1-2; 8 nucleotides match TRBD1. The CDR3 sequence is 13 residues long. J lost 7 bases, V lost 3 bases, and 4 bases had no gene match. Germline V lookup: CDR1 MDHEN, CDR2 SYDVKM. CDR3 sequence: CASSFSGGSGYTF. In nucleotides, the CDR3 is TGTGCCAGCAGTTTTTCAGGGGGCTCTGGCTACACCTTC.

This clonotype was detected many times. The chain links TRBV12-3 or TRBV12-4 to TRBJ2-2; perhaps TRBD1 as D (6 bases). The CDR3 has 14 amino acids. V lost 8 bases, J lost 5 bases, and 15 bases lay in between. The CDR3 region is CASWGRFGTGELFF. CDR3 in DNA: TGTGCCAGCTGGGGGCGGTTCGGGACCGGGGAGCTGTTTTTT.

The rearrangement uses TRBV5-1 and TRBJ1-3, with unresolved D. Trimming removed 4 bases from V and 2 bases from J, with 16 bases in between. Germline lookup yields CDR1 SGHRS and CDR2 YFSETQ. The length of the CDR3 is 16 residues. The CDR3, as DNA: TGCGCCAGCAGCCGTGACCAACGGAAGGCTGGAAACACCATATATTTT. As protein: CASSRDQRKAGNTIYF.

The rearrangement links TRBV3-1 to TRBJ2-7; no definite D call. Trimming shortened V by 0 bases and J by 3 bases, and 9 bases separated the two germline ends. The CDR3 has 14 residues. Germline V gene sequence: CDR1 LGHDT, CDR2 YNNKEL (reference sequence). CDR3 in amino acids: CASSQDKVRYEQYF. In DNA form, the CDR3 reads TGTGCCAGCAGCCAAGATAAAGTCCGCTACGAGCAGTACTTC.

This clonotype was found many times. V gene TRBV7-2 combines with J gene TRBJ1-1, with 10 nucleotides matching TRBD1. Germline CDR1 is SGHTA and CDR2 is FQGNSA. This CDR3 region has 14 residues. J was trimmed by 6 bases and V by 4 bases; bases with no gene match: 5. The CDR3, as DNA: TGTGCCAGCAGCTGGAGGGACAGGGGTGCTGAAGCTTTCTTT. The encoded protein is CASSWRDRGAEAFF.

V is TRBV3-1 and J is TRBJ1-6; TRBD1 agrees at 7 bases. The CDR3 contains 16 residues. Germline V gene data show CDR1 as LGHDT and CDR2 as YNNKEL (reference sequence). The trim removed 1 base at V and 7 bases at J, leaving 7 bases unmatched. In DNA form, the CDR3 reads TGTGCCAGCAGCCAAGGGAGACAGGGACGAAATTCACCCCTCCACTTT. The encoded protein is CASSQGRQGRNSPLHF. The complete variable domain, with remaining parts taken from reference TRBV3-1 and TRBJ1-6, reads DTAVSQTPKYLVTQMGNDKSIKCEQNLGHDTMYWYKQDSKKFLKIMFSYNNKELIINETVPNRFSPKSPDKAHLNLHINSLELGDSAVYFCASSQGRQGRNSPLHFGNGTRLTVT.

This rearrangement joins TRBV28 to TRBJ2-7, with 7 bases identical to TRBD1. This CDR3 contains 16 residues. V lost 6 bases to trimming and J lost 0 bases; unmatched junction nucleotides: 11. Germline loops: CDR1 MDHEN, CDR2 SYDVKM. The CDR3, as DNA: TGTGCCAGCAGCCACCGGGGCAGGGGGTTCTCCTACGAGCAGTACTTC. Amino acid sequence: CASSHRGRGFSYEQYF.

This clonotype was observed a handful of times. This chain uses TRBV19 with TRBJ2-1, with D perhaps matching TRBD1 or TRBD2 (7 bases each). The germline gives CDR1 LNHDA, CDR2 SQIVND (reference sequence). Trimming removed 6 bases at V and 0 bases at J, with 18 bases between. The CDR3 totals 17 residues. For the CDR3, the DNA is TGTGCCAGTAGAGGGACAGATGGACTAGGCTCCTACAATGAGCAGTTCTTC. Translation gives CASRGTDGLGSYNEQFF.

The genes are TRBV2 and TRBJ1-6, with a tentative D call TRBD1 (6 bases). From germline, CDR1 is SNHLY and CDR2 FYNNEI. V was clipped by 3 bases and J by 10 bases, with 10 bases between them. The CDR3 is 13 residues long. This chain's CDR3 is CASSEGHWSPLHF. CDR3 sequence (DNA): TGTGCCAGCAGTGAGGGACATTGGTCACCCCTCCACTTT.

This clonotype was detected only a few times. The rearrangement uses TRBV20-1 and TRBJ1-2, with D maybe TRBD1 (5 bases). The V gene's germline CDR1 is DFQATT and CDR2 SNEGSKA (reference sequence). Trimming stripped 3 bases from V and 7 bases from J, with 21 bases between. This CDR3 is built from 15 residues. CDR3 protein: CSARAPGTTAVGYTF. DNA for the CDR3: TGCAGTGCTAGGGCCCCCGGGACTACAGCTGTTGGCTACACCTTC.